Below, 13 T cell receptor beta chains from the same sample are listed, as sequenced in a study of blood T cell repertoires in COVID-19. The assay was immunoSEQ multiplex PCR, and TCRdb's table has in-frame clones only and misses some. The sample lists 200,000 to 250,000 clones, around 82% occurring once. The sequenced sample was PBMCs or T cells enriched from blood (not recorded which). The receptors shown here come from a woman between 45 and 65 years old who had been exposed to COVID-19.

The rearrangement joins TRBV7-7 to TRBJ2-1; 12 nucleotides match TRBD2. Per the germline V gene, CDR1 is SSHAT and CDR2 is FNYEAQ (reference sequence). J gave up 7 bases and V 4 bases, and 8 bases lay outside the gene matches. The CDR3 is made up of 16 amino acids. CDR3 residues: CASSSDLAGGRNEQFF. The CDR3 coding sequence is TGTGCCAGCAGCTCGGATCTAGCGGGGGGGCGTAATGAGCAGTTCTTC.

The chain joins TRBV24-1 to TRBJ2-1; 8 nucleotides agree with TRBD1. With 7 bases clipped from V and 5 bases from J, the junction kept 3 bases outside the gene matches. CDR3 length: 13 amino acids. Germline CDR1 reads KGHDR; CDR2 reads SFDVKD. The CDR3 sequence is CATRTGVNNEQFF. Here the CDR3 DNA reads TGTGCCACCAGGACAGGGGTTAACAATGAGCAGTTCTTC.

This chain uses TRBV5-5 with TRBJ2-2; 7 nucleotides align to TRBD1. The V and J ends lost 4 bases and 1 base, in that order; junction bases with no gene match: 7. Germline V gene sequence: CDR1 SGHKS, CDR2 YYEKEE (reference sequence). CDR3 length equals 16 residues. The CDR3 nucleotides read TGTGCCAGCAGCCCCATCGGGACAGAGAACACCGGGGAGCTGTTTTTT. It yields the protein CASSPIGTENTGELFF.

The chain uses TRBV5-1 and TRBJ1-4; the D is unclear. The CDR3 extends over 13 amino acids. Germline CDR1 and CDR2: SGHRS and YFSETQ. Trimming shortened V by 4 bases and J by 7 bases, and 11 bases separated the two germline ends. For the CDR3, the DNA is TGCGCCAGCAGCGTACGGTCTAGTGAAAAACTGTTTTTT. It is translated as CASSVRSSEKLFF.

The chain has TRBV3-1 (or the pseudogene TRBV3-2) and TRBJ2-1, with a possible D match to TRBD2 (5 bases). With 4 bases removed from V and 7 bases from J, the gap between germline ends came to 8 bases. Germline loops: CDR1 LGHDT, CDR2 YNNKEL (reference sequence). This CDR3 has 12 residues. This CDR3 is CASSRGENEQFF. CDR3 sequence (DNA): TGTGCCAGCAGCCGGGGAGAGAATGAGCAGTTCTTC.

The V and J genes are TRBV28 and TRBJ1-1; 7 bases agree with TRBD1. The CDR3 covers 14 residues. V lost 5 bases, J lost 5 bases, and 8 bases stayed unmatched. Germline lookup yields CDR1 MDHEN and CDR2 SYDVKM. The CDR3 DNA follows: TGTGCCAGCAGTGAGGGGGCGGGGAGGACTGAAGCTTTCTTT. Its translation is CASSEGAGRTEAFF.

The rearrangement links TRBV28 to TRBJ1-1; TRBD1 agrees at 7 bases. This CDR3 has 15 residues. V lost 6 bases and J lost 3; bases outside the gene matches: 10. Germline V gene data show CDR1 as MDHEN and CDR2 as SYDVKM. CDR3 bases: TGTGCCAGCAGACGGGACAGTCAGGGCGACACTGAAGCTTTCTTT. Its translation is CASRRDSQGDTEAFF.

The CDR3 DNA sequence: TGTGCCAGCAGTCTCTACGAGCAGTACTTC. This encodes CASSLYEQYF. The rearrangement links TRBV28 to TRBJ2-7; D unresolved. CDR1 and CDR2 (germline): MDHEN, SYDVKM. Trimming left V 5 bases short and J 3 bases short, with 2 bases between. The CDR3 has 10 residues.

The chain joins TRBV11-2 to TRBJ2-3; 8 bases map to TRBD2. This CDR3 contains 15 residues. V shed 1 base and J 4 bases; nucleotides not matched to a gene: 4. Germline values: CDR1 SGHAT, CDR2 FQNNGV. The CDR3 DNA sequence: TGTGCCAGCAGCTTAGCGGGGGGGCCCCCAGATACGCAGTATTTT. This sequence encodes CASSLAGGPPDTQYF. Full variable domain (missing parts from reference TRBV11-2 and TRBJ2-3): EAGVAQSPRYKIIEKRQSVAFWCNPISGHATLYWYQQILGQGPKLLIQFQNNGVVDDSQLPKDRFSAERLKGVDSTLKIQPAKLEDSAVYLCASSLAGGPPDTQYFGPGTRLTVL.

V is TRBV4-3 and J is TRBJ1-2, with D hard to call. Germline values: CDR1 LGHNA, CDR2 YSLEER. V was cut by 1 base and J by 4 bases, with 10 bases left in between. This CDR3 is 14 amino acids long. The CDR3 sequence is CASSQVPVPYGYTF. The CDR3, as DNA: TGCGCCAGCAGCCAAGTCCCGGTCCCCTATGGCTACACCTTC.

The V and J genes are TRBV19 and TRBJ1-5, with 8 nucleotides matching TRBD1. Trimming at V came to 4 bases and at J to 7 bases, leaving 9 bases not matched to a gene. The CDR3 consists of 15 residues. Per germline, CDR1 LNHDA and CDR2 SQIVND (reference sequence). This CDR3 reads CASSTGQGRLQPQHF. The CDR3 coding sequence is TGTGCCAGTAGTACCGGACAGGGCCGACTGCAGCCCCAGCATTTT.

In this sample, this clone turned up a few times. V gene TRBV7-8 combines with J gene TRBJ2-1; possibly TRBD2 for D (6 bases). There are 17 residues in the CDR3. V gave up 0 bases and J gave up 4 bases, with 16 bases separating them. From germline, CDR1 is SGHVS and CDR2 FQNEAQ. CDR3 in amino acids: CASSLAPGGVGYNEQFF. DNA of the CDR3: TGTGCCAGCAGCTTAGCGCCTGGAGGGGTTGGATACAATGAGCAGTTCTTC.

There are a few counts of this clone. The rearrangement joins TRBV28 to TRBJ2-7, with D tentatively TRBD1 (5 bases). Per the germline V gene, CDR1 is MDHEN and CDR2 is SYDVKM. The CDR3 runs to 12 residues. V was pared by 8 bases and J by 2 bases, with 10 bases between. CDR3 nucleotide sequence: TGTGCCAGCTTGGGGCAGCCCTACGAGCAGTACTTC. It specifies CASLGQPYEQYF.